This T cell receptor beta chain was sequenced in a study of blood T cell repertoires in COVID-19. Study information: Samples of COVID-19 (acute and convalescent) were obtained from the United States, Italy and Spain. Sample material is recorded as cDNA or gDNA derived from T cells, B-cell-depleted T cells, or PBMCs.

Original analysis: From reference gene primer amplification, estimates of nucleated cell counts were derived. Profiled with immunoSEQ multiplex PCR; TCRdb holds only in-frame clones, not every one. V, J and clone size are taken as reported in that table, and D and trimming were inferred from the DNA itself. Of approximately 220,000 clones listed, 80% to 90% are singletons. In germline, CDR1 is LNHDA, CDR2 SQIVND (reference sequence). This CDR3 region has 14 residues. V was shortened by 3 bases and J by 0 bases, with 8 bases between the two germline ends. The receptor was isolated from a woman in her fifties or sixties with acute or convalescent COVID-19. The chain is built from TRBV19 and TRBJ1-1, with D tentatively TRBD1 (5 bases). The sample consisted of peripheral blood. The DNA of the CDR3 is TGTGCCAGTAGTATTGGACACTTGAACACTGAAGCTTTCTTT. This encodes CASSIGHLNTEAFF.